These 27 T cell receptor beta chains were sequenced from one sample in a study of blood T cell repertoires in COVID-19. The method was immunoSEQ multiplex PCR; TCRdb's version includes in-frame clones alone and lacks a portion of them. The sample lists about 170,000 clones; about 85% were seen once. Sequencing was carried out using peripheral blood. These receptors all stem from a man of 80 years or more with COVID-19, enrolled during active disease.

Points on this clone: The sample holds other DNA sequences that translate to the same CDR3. The CDR3 region is CAISDGGGNTEAFF. The CDR3 bases are TGTGCCATCAGTGATGGGGGCGGGAACACTGAAGCTTTCTTT. V gene TRBV10-3 combines with J gene TRBJ1-1; tentatively, D is TRBD1 (6 bases). Trimming shortened V by 3 bases and J by 1 base, and 9 bases separated the two germline ends. Germline CDR1 is ENHRY and CDR2 is SYGVKD. This CDR3 is 14 amino acids long.

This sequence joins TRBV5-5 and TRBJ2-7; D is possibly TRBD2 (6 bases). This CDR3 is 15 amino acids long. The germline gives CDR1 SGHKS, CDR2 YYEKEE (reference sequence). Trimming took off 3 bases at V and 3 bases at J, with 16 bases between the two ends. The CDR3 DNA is TGTGCCAGCAGCTCGAGACCGGGACTCAGCTACGAGCAGTACTTC. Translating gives CASSSRPGLSYEQYF.

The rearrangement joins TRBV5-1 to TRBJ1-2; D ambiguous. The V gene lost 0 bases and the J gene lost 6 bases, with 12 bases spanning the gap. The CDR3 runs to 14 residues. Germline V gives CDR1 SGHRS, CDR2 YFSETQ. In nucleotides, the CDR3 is TGCGCCAGCAGCTTGGCCGGAGGAGAGGATGGCTACACCTTC. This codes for CASSLAGGEDGYTF.

The CDR3, as DNA: TGTGCCAGCAGCTTAAGCGGGGGGCTACAAGAGACCCAGTACTTC. Translated: CASSLSGGLQETQYF. The rearrangement links TRBV5-4 to TRBJ2-5; 9 bases map to TRBD2. The CDR3 extends over 15 amino acids. Germline CDR1 and CDR2: SGHNT and YYREEE (reference sequence). V was pared by 2 bases and J by 2 bases, with 4 bases of the junction left unmatched.

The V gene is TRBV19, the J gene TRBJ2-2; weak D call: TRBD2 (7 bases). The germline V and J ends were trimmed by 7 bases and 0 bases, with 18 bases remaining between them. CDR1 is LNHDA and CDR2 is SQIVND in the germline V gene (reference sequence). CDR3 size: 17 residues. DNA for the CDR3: TGTGCCAGTACTAAACTTAGGGGGACTACGAACACCGGGGAGCTGTTTTTT. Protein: CASTKLRGTTNTGELFF. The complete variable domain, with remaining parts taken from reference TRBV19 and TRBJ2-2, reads DGGITQSPKYLFRKEGQNVTLSCEQNLNHDAMYWYRQDPGQGLRLIYYSQIVNDFQKGDIAEGYSVSREKKESFPLTVTSAQKNPTAFYLCASTKLRGTTNTGELFFGEGSRLTVL.

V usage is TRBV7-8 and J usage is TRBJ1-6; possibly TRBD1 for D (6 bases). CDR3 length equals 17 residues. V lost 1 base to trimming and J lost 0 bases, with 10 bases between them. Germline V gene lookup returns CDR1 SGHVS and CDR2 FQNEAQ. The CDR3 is CASSLVGHSSYNSPLHF. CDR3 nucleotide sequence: TGTGCCAGCAGCTTAGTGGGACATAGCTCCTATAATTCACCCCTCCACTTT.

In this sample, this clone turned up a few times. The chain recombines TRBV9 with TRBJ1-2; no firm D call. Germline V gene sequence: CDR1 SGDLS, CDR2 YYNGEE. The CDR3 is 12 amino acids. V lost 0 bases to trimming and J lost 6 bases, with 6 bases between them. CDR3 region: CASSVGGDGYTF. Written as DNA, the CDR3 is TGTGCCAGCAGCGTAGGGGGAGATGGCTACACCTTC.

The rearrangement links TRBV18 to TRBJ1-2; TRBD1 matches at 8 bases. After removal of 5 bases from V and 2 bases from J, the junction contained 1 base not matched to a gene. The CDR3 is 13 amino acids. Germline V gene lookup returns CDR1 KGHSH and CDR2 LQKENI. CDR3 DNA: TGTGCCAGCTCAACAGGGGGGAACTATGGCTACACCTTC. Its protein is CASSTGGNYGYTF. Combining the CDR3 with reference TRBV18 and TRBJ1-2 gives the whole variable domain NAGVMQNPRHLVRRRGQEARLRCSPMKGHSHVYWYRQLPEEGLKFMVYLQKENIIDESGMPKERFSAEFPKEGPSILRIQQVVRGDSAAYFCASSTGGNYGYTFGSGTRLTVV.

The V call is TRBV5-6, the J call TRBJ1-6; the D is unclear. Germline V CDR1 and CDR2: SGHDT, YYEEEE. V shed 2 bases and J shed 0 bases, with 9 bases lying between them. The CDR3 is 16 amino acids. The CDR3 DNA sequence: TGTGCCAGCAGCTTCCGTCCCAGCTCCTATAATTCACCCCTCCACTTT. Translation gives CASSFRPSSYNSPLHF.

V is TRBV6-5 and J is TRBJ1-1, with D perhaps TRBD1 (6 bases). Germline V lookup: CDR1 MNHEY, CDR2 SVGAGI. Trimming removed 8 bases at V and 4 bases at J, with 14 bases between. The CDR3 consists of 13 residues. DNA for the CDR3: TGTGCCAGCCGGGGGGGCGGGGGCACTGAAGCTTTCTTT. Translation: CASRGGGGTEAFF.

CDR3 residues: CASSLARGNQPQHF. CDR3 sequence (DNA): TGTGCCAGCAGTTTGGCGAGGGGCAATCAGCCCCAGCATTTT. The chain combines TRBV6-5 with TRBJ1-5, with unresolved D. This CDR3 has 14 amino acids. Germline CDR1 reads MNHEY; CDR2 reads SVGAGI. Trimming stripped 4 bases from V and 2 bases from J, with 9 bases between.

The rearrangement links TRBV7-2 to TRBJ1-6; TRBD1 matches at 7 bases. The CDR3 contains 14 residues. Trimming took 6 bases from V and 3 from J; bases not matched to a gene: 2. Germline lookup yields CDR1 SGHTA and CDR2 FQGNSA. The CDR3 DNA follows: TGTGCCAGCAGACGGGACAGCTATAATTCACCCCTCCACTTT. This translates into CASRRDSYNSPLHF.

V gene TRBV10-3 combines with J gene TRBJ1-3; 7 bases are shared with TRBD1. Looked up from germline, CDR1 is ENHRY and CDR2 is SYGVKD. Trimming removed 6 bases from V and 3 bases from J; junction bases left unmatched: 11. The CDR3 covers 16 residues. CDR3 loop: CAIRGQRGQGGNTIYF. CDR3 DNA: TGTGCCATCAGGGGACAGCGAGGTCAAGGTGGAAACACCATATATTTT.

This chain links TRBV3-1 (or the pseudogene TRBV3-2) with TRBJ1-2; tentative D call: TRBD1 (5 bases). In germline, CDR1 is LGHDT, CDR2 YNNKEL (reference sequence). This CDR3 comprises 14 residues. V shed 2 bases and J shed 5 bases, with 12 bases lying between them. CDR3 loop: CASSQLDRIYGYTF. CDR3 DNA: TGTGCCAGCAGCCAACTAGACAGAATATATGGCTACACCTTC.

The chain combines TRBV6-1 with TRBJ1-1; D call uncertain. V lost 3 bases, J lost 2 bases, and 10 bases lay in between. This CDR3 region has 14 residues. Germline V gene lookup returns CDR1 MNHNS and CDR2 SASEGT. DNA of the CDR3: TGTGCCAGCAGTGAGGTCACAAGTAACACTGAAGCTTTCTTT. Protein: CASSEVTSNTEAFF.

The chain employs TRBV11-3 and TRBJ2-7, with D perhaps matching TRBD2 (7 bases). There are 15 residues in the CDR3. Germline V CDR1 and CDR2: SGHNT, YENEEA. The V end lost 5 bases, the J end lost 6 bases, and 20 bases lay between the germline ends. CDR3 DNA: TGTGCCAGCAGCCCTGAGGGGGGGCGCCCCGGCGAGCAGTACTTC. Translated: CASSPEGGRPGEQYF. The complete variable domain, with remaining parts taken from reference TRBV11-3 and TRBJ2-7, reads EAGVVQSPRYKIIEKKQPVAFWCNPISGHNTLYWYLQNLGQGPELLIRYENEEAVDDSQLPKDRFSAERLKGVDSTLKIQPAELGDSAVYLCASSPEGGRPGEQYFGPGTRLTVT.

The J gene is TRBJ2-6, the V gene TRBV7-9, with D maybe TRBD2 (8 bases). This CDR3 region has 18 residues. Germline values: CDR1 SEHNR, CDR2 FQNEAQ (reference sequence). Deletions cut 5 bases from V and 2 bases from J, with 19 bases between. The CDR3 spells CASSRREGAGAGANVLTF. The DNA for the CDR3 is TGTGCCAGCAGCCGCCGGGAGGGGGCGGGGGCTGGGGCCAACGTCCTGACTTTC. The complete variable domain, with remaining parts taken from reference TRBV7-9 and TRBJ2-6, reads DTGVSQNPRHKITKRGQNVTFRCDPISEHNRLYWYRQTLGQGPEFLTYFQNEAQLEKSRLLSDRFSAERPKGSFSTLEIQRTEQGDSAMYLCASSRREGAGAGANVLTFGAGSRLTVL.

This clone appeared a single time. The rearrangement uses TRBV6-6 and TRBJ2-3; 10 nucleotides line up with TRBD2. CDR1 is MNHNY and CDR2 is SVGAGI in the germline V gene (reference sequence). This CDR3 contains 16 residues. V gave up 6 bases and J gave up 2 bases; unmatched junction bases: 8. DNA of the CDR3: TGTGCCAGCAGCGAATATAGCGGGGGGCTCACAGATACGCAGTATTTT. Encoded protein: CASSEYSGGLTDTQYF.

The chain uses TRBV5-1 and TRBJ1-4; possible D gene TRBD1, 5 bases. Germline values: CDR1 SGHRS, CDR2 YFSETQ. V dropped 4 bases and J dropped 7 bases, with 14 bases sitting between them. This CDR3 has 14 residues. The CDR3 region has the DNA TGCGCCAGCAGCCCGACCCAGGGTGGTGAAAAACTGTTTTTT. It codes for CASSPTQGGEKLFF.

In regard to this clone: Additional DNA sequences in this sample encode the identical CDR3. The CDR3 coding sequence is TGTGCCAGCAGCGTAGGGACTAGCGGGGGGGATAATGAGCAGTTCTTC. Its protein is CASSVGTSGGDNEQFF. The V gene is TRBV9, the J gene TRBJ2-1, with 15 positions matching TRBD2. CDR3 length: 16 residues. V lost 0 bases and J lost 7; bases outside the gene matches: 2. Germline CDR1 SGDLS, CDR2 YYNGEE.

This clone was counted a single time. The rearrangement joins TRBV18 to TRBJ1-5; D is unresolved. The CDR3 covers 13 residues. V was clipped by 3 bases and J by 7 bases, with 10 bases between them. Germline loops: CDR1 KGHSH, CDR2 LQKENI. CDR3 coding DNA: TGTGCCAGCTCACCGAGTAGAGAGCAGCCCCAGCATTTT. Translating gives CASSPSREQPQHF.

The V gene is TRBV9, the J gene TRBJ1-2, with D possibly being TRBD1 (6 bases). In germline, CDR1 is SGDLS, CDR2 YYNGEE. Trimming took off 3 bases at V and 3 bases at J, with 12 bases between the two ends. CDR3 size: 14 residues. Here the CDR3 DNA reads TGTGCCAGCAGCGCCATCGGGGGGCACTATGGCTACACCTTC. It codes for CASSAIGGHYGYTF. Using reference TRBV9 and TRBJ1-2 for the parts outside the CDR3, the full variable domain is DSGVTQTPKHLITATGQRVTLRCSPRSGDLSVYWYQQSLDQGLQFLIQYYNGEERAKGNILERFSAQQFPDLHSELNLSSLELGDSALYFCASSAIGGHYGYTFGSGTRLTVV.

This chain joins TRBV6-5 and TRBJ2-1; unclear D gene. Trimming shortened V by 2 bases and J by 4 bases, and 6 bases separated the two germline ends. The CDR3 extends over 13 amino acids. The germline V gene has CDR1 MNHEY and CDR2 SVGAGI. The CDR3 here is CASSYQKYNEQFF. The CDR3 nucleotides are TGTGCCAGCAGTTACCAGAAGTACAATGAGCAGTTCTTC.

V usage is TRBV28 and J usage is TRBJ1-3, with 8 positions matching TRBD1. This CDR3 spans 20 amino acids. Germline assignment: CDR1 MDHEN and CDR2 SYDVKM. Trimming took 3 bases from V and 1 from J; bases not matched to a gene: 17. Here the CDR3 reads CASSLLRQGSGVSSGNTIYF. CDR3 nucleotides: TGTGCCAGCAGTTTGTTGCGACAGGGGAGCGGCGTGAGTTCTGGAAACACCATATATTTT.

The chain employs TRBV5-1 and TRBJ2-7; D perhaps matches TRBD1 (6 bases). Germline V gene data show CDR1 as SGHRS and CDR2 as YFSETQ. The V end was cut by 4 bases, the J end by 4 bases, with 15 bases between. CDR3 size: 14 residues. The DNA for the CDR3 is TGCGCCAGCAGCCTCAGGGGCAGGGTGTACGAGCAGTACTTC. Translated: CASSLRGRVYEQYF.

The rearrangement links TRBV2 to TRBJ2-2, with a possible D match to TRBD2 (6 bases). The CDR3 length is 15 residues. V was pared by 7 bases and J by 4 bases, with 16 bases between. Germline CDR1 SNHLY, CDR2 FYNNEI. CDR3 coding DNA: TGTGCCAGCACCCCCATGGGGGGATTCACCGGGGAGCTGTTTTTT. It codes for CASTPMGGFTGELFF.

The DNA of the CDR3 is TGCGCCAGCAGCTTGGGGGGCCGGGACAGCAAAAACATTCAGTACTTC. Encoded protein: CASSLGGRDSKNIQYF. V and J are TRBV5-1 and TRBJ2-4, with TRBD1 identical over 7 bases. The ends lost 0 bases at V and 3 bases at J; junction bases unmatched: 6. This CDR3 is built from 16 residues. Germline V gene lookup returns CDR1 SGHRS and CDR2 YFSETQ.